This passage covers 5 T cell receptor beta chains from one sample sequenced in a study of blood T cell repertoires in COVID-19. Generated by immunoSEQ multiplex PCR, the TCRdb table keeps only in-frame clones and is missing some. The sample contains 210,000 or so clones, about 85% of which appear only once. Sequencing input: peripheral blood. The receptors originated from a woman of 80 years or more with active or convalescent COVID-19.

The genes are TRBV3-1 (or the pseudogene TRBV3-2) and TRBJ1-2; 9 positions agree with TRBD1. The V gene end was trimmed by 0 bases and the J gene end by 8 bases; junction bases not matched to a gene: 7. Germline assignment: CDR1 LGHDT and CDR2 YNNKEL (reference sequence). This CDR3 comprises 15 residues. DNA of the CDR3: TGTGCCAGCAGCCAAGATCTTTTGGACAGGGGCGGCTACACCTTC. It is translated as CASSQDLLDRGGYTF.

The rearrangement uses TRBV5-4 and TRBJ2-1; no clear D gene. V was trimmed by 3 bases and J by 0 bases, leaving 10 bases between them. Germline assignment: CDR1 SGHNT and CDR2 YYREEE (reference sequence). The CDR3 loop spans 15 amino acids. The CDR3 DNA reads TGTGCCAGCAGCTCCCATCCGGGCTCCTACAATGAGCAGTTCTTC. The encoded protein is CASSSHPGSYNEQFF.

The chain has TRBV27 and TRBJ1-4; D gene uncertain. With 4 bases removed from V and 5 bases from J, the gap between germline ends came to 14 bases. This CDR3 region has 15 residues. CDR1 MNHEY and CDR2 SMNVEV come from the germline V gene (reference sequence). The DNA of the CDR3 is TGTGCCAGCAGTTCGGGAGGACGGTTGAATGAAAAACTGTTTTTT. This encodes CASSSGGRLNEKLFF. Together with reference TRBV27 and TRBJ1-4, the CDR3 gives the full variable domain: EAQVTQNPRYLITVTGKKLTVTCSQNMNHEYMSWYRQDPGLGLRQIYYSMNVEVTDKGDVPEGYKVSRKEKRNFPLILESPSPNQTSLYFCASSSGGRLNEKLFFGSGTQLSVL.

This sequence joins TRBV6-5 and TRBJ2-2; 7 nucleotides line up with TRBD2. CDR3 length: 15 amino acids. The J segment lost 4 bases and the V segment lost 6 bases, leaving 8 bases of the junction unmatched. In germline, CDR1 is MNHEY, CDR2 SVGAGI. The CDR3 spells CASSEWDYGTGELFF. The DNA for the CDR3 is TGTGCCAGCAGCGAGTGGGACTATGGCACCGGGGAGCTGTTTTTT.

This clone was seen only a few times. CDR3: CAWSEGPTEAFF. The CDR3 DNA follows: TGTGCCTGGAGTGAGGGGCCCACTGAAGCTTTCTTT. This chain links TRBV30 with TRBJ1-1; D might be TRBD1 (5 bases). The ends were cut back, 1 base at V and 4 bases at J, with 7 bases in the middle. The germline V gene encodes CDR1 GTSNPN and CDR2 SVGIG (reference sequence). This CDR3 is 12 amino acids long.